This passage covers 19 T cell receptor beta chains from one sample sequenced in a study of cytomegalovirus exposure and HLA in healthy donors. The table came from immunoSEQ multiplex PCR; TCRdb's copy has only in-frame clones and leaves some out. In the table there are 200,000 to 250,000 clones, roughly 88% of which are singletons. Sequenced material: PBMCs. These receptors were collected from a young woman in good health and CMV-seropositive.

The chain carries TRBV13 and TRBJ2-7, with unresolved D. The CDR3 totals 15 residues. V was clipped by 4 bases and J by 2 bases, with 15 bases between them. CDR1 is PRHDT, CDR2 FYEKMQ, per germline (reference sequence). The CDR3 bases are TGTGCCAGCAGCTCACGTCGGCAGGCGCCCTACGAGCAGTACTTC. Its translation: CASSSRRQAPYEQYF.

This clone was picked up one time. J is TRBJ2-7 and V is TRBV28, with D possibly being TRBD1 (5 bases). V dropped 7 bases and J dropped 3 bases, with 13 bases sitting between them. There are 13 residues in the CDR3. Germline CDR1 and CDR2: MDHEN and SYDVKM. The CDR3 loop is CASISDTNYEQYF. The CDR3 bases are TGTGCCAGCATCTCGGACACCAACTACGAGCAGTACTTC.

The J gene is TRBJ1-5, the V gene TRBV6-1; D might be TRBD1 (5 bases). V dropped 3 bases and J dropped 6 bases, with 9 bases sitting between them. The CDR3 loop spans 13 amino acids. Germline lookup yields CDR1 MNHNS and CDR2 SASEGT. The CDR3 DNA follows: TGTGCCAGCAGTGAGAGGGGCGCTCAGCCCCAGCATTTT. Its translation: CASSERGAQPQHF.

Notes on this clone: The sample has other DNA sequences that encode this CDR3 too. V gene TRBV2 combines with J gene TRBJ1-1; D is perhaps TRBD1 (5 bases). Trimming removed 5 bases at V and 3 bases at J, with 7 bases between. Germline V gene sequence: CDR1 SNHLY, CDR2 FYNNEI. This CDR3 has 12 residues. The CDR3 protein is CASSRGDTEAFF. CDR3 in DNA: TGTGCCAGCAGTCGGGGGGACACTGAAGCTTTCTTT.

The V gene is TRBV9, the J gene TRBJ2-7; D gene uncertain. Trimming took off 0 bases at V and 4 bases at J, with 14 bases between the two ends. The germline gives CDR1 SGDLS, CDR2 YYNGEE. The CDR3 extends over 15 amino acids. The CDR3 sequence: CASSVATVGMYEQYF. The CDR3 DNA sequence: TGTGCCAGCAGCGTAGCTACGGTGGGAATGTACGAGCAGTACTTC.

The chain links TRBV4-3 to TRBJ2-7, with 10 bases aligning to TRBD2. V was clipped by 0 bases and J by 1 base; unmatched bases: 6. Germline CDR1 reads LGHNA; CDR2 reads YSLEER. The CDR3 loop spans 17 amino acids. The CDR3 sequence is CASSQDLAGESSYEQYF. CDR3 DNA: TGCGCCAGCAGCCAAGACCTAGCGGGAGAGTCATCCTACGAGCAGTACTTC.

The chain recombines TRBV13 with TRBJ2-1; no definite D call. The V end was cut by 0 bases, the J end by 1 base, with 4 bases between. CDR1 is PRHDT, CDR2 FYEKMQ, per germline (reference sequence). The CDR3 is 14 residues long. The DNA of the CDR3 is TGTGCCAGCAGCTTAGGCCGATCCTACAATGAGCAGTTCTTC. This encodes CASSLGRSYNEQFF.

V and J are TRBV25-1 and TRBJ1-1; D remains ambiguous. Germline V gene sequence: CDR1 MGHDK, CDR2 SYGVNS. The length of the CDR3 is 14 residues. V lost 4 bases and J 0 bases, leaving 9 bases between the germline ends. The DNA of the CDR3 is TGTGCCAGCAGTGCCCGATGGATGAACACTGAAGCTTTCTTT. This sequence encodes CASSARWMNTEAFF. Supplemented by reference TRBV25-1 and TRBJ1-1, the full variable domain reads EADIYQTPRYLVIGTGKKITLECSQTMGHDKMYWYQQDPGMELHLIHYSYGVNSTEKGDLSSESTVSRIRTEHFPLTLESARPSHTSQYLCASSARWMNTEAFFGQGTRLTVV.

DNA of the CDR3: TGTGCCAGCAGCTTTGTTAAGAGGGAAGCTTTCTTT. Translation gives CASSFVKREAFF. The chain has TRBV11-2 and TRBJ1-1; D is unclear. V was clipped by 3 bases and J by 8 bases, with 10 bases between them. The length of the CDR3 is 12 residues. Per the germline V gene, CDR1 is SGHAT and CDR2 is FQNNGV.

The chain's CDR3 is CAWSPGGGLAGPYEQYF. The CDR3 DNA is TGTGCCTGGAGTCCCGGTGGGGGACTAGCGGGGCCCTACGAGCAGTACTTC. The chain recombines TRBV30 with TRBJ2-7, with TRBD2 identical over 13 bases. V trimming: 2 bases; J trimming: 2 bases; junction bases outside the gene matches: 9. The CDR3 has 17 amino acids. CDR1 GTSNPN and CDR2 SVGIG come from the germline V gene (reference sequence).

The V call is TRBV27, the J call TRBJ1-3; D gene uncertain. This CDR3 has 17 amino acids. CDR1 and CDR2 from the germline V gene are MNHEY and SMNVEV (reference sequence). Trimming removed 1 base from V and 0 bases from J, with 13 bases in between. In nucleotides, the CDR3 is TGTGCCAGCAGTTTATTTAATCGAGGAATCTCTGGAAACACCATATATTTT. Translation gives CASSLFNRGISGNTIYF.

The chain uses TRBV27 and TRBJ2-1; perhaps TRBD1 as D (6 bases). Trimming removed 3 bases at V and 4 bases at J, with 16 bases between. CDR3 length equals 16 residues. Germline CDR1 is MNHEY and CDR2 is SMNVEV (reference sequence). CDR3 region: CASSFSLGGRYNEQFF. The CDR3 DNA is TGTGCCAGCAGTTTTTCTCTAGGGGGAAGGTACAATGAGCAGTTCTTC.

This clone showed up just once. The chain uses TRBV29-1 and TRBJ2-7; tentatively, D is TRBD1 or TRBD2 (6 bases each). V was pared by 3 bases and J by 2 bases, with 11 bases between. The CDR3 spans 13 residues. Germline CDR1 SQVTM, CDR2 ANQGSEA. The DNA for the CDR3 is TGCAGCGTTGAGGAGGGGGGCCCCTACGAGCAGTACTTC. Its protein is CSVEEGGPYEQYF.

The chain couples TRBV11-3 to TRBJ2-2, with D possibly being TRBD2 (5 bases). Germline CDR1 is SGHNT and CDR2 is YENEEA. The CDR3 totals 14 residues. V dropped 5 bases and J dropped 6 bases, with 13 bases sitting between them. The CDR3 DNA reads TGTGCCAGCAGCCGTAGAACGGGGTCCGGGGAGCTGTTTTTT. Protein product: CASSRRTGSGELFF.

This chain connects TRBV29-1 to TRBJ2-1; possible D gene TRBD2, 7 bases. Germline V CDR1 and CDR2: SQVTM, ANQGSEA. V was shortened by 5 bases and J by 14 bases, with 19 bases between the two germline ends. The length of the CDR3 is 12 residues. CDR3 protein: CSVYSRGGSEFF. DNA for the CDR3: TGCAGCGTTTACTCAAGGGGGGGGTCCGAGTTCTTC.

The chain employs TRBV5-1 and TRBJ2-1; D not resolved. Germline CDR1 and CDR2: SGHRS and YFSETQ. The germline V and J ends were trimmed by 0 bases and 5 bases, with 6 bases remaining between them. The CDR3 contains 13 residues. The CDR3 loop is CASSLDSNNEQFF. The CDR3 bases are TGCGCCAGCAGCTTGGACTCGAACAATGAGCAGTTCTTC.

The J gene is TRBJ1-5, the V gene TRBV19; no firm D call. From germline, CDR1 is LNHDA and CDR2 SQIVND (reference sequence). The V gene lost 6 bases and the J gene lost 0 bases, with 6 bases spanning the gap. The CDR3 is 13 residues long. The DNA of the CDR3 is TGTGCCAGTAGCGACGGTAGCAATCAGCCCCAGCATTTT. Its translation is CASSDGSNQPQHF.

This chain's CDR3 is CASRRSGANVLTF. For the CDR3, the DNA is TGTGCCAGCCGGCGATCTGGGGCCAACGTCCTGACTTTC. The rearrangement joins TRBV7-3 to TRBJ2-6; no definite D call. This CDR3 has 13 residues. CDR1 is SGHTA and CDR2 is FQGTGA in the germline V gene. V lost 8 bases and J 1 base, leaving 6 bases between the germline ends.

The rearrangement links TRBV5-6 to TRBJ1-1; D is possibly TRBD1 (5 bases). The V end lost 4 bases, the J end lost 0 bases, and 13 bases lay between the germline ends. In germline, CDR1 is SGHDT, CDR2 YYEEEE. This CDR3 is built from 15 residues. The CDR3 sequence is CASSPDSFLNTEAFF. The CDR3 bases are TGTGCCAGCAGCCCTGACAGCTTTCTGAACACTGAAGCTTTCTTT.